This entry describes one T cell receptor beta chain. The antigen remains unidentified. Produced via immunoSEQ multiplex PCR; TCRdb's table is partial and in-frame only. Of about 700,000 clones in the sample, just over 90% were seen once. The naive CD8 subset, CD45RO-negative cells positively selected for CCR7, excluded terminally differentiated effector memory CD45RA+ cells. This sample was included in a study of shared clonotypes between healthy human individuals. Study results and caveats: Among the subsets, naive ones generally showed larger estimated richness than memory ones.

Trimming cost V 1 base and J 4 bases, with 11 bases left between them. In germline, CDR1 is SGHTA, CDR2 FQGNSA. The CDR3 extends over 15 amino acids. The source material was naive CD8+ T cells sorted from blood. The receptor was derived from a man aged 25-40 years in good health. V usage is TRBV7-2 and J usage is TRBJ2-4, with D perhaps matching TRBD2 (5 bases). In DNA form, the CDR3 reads TGTGCCAGCAGCTTAGGGCGGGTACAGAAAAACATTCAGTACTTC. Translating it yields CASSLGRVQKNIQYF.